The clone carrying this T cell receptor beta chain appeared a few times. The same CDR3 is also encoded by other DNA sequences in this sample. J was trimmed by 1 base and V by 8 bases; bases with no gene match: 2. This CDR3 region has 14 residues. Germline V gene data show CDR1 as SNHLY and CDR2 as FYNNEI. The sample is drawn from a study of CD8+ T cells in alopecia areata. Treatment reported: oral pan-JAK inhibitor, 5-10 mg twice daily. RNA extraction was followed by reverse transcription into cDNA, which acted as the sequencing template. Libraries were prepared by immunoSEQ multiplex PCR; TCRdb keeps only in-frame clonotypes and omits some of them. The top ten clones hold around an eighth of a sample with about 190,000 clones, 58% of them seen once.

This specimen consisted of CD8+ T cells sorted from blood, obtained at week 24, from a patient treated with tofacitinib. The TCR comes from a human donor with alopecia areata. This sequence joins TRBV2 and TRBJ2-6, with 7 bases identical to TRBD1. In DNA, the CDR3 is TGTGCCAGCGGGGACAGTTCTGGGGCCAACGTCCTGACTTTC. It is translated as CASGDSSGANVLTF.